The clone carrying this T cell receptor (beta chain) turned up a few times. The antigen is undetermined. Per germline, CDR1 MDHEN and CDR2 SYDVKM. Trimming left V 5 bases short and J 0 bases short, with 11 bases between. This CDR3 has 14 residues. The data belong to a study of blood T cells in healthy people across ages. Whole-study findings and limits: Possibly confounding the expanded clonotype changes was the fact that donor CMV status was unknown. Compared with aged donors, long-lived donors showed fewer expanded clones, suggesting selection.

Through a sample-barcoded 5' primer and a J-beta primer mix, a second PCR was run for roughly 7 to 12 cycles. TCRdb reanalysed the 5' RACE reads using MiXCR and keeps one entry per CDR3 protein. Here the sample spans hundreds of thousands of distinct CDR3 sequences, about 50% being singletons. V and J are TRBV28 and TRBJ2-7, with TRBD2 as a possible D gene (6 bases). Sample: blood. The clonotype originates from a woman of 80 years or more in good health. The CDR3 sequence is CASSAGRSSYEQYF. The CDR3 DNA reads TGTGCCAGCAGTGCGGGACGGAGCTCCTACGAGCAGTACTTC. Complete variable domain (other parts from reference TRBV28 and TRBJ2-7): DVKVTQSSRYLVKRTGEKVFLECVQDMDHENMFWYRQDPGLGLRLIYFSYDVKMKEKGDIPEGYSVSREKKERFSLILESASTNQTSMYLCASSAGRSSYEQYFGPGTRLTVT.